This TCR beta chain comes out of a study of blood T cell repertoires in COVID-19 (dated by TCRdb to about 2020). Regarding the complete study: Samples covering the acute and convalescent phases of COVID-19 were provided by collaborators in the United States, Italy and Spain. The material from the prospective study consisted of cDNA or gDNA derived from T cells, B-cell-depleted T cells, or PBMCs. Nearly every sample came with metadata listing a de-identified subject ID, COVID-19 status, age in years and sex. HLA class I and class II types, where available, came from metadata supplied by the sample provider rather than from assay-based typing. The samples were drawn from two sources: the first 160 participants of the ongoing ImmuneRACE study, and 1,000 to 1,500 subjects contributed by 6 global collaborators. Subjects who had been exposed to COVID-19, were actively infected with it, or had recovered from it provided the deeply sampled blood TCRbeta repertoires that made up the dataset. The repertoires were released in a freely available public database intended as a resource for research on the immune response to SARS-CoV-2.

From its cysteine to its phenylalanine, the CDR3 spans 14 amino acids. Of all the DNA, just the CDR3 is kept, 42 bases in frame from base 1. The V and J ends are trimmed by 5 bases and 7 bases, leaving 18 bases between them. The germline V gene provides CDR1 WSHSY and CDR2 SAAADI. The paper's findings and limits, for the study overall: The amount of clinical and demographic metadata varied by source and participant and was provided uncurated.

Participants in the prospective study were aged roughly 18 to 100 years, lived in 20 to 30 United States geographic areas, and enrolled through a virtual design. Cohort assignment in the prospective study relied on participant-reported clinical history from a screening survey and a study questionnaire. Exposed participants had been in contact, within 2 weeks of entering the study, with a person who had a PCR-confirmed or clinician-diagnosed case of COVID-19. In the prospective study, mobile phlebotomists collected whole blood, serum and a nasopharyngeal or oropharyngeal swab from each participant. Prospective study participants could optionally give additional blood draws and questionnaires over an approximately two-month period. Before DNA extraction, blood samples from the prospective study were shipped at room temperature or frozen. This clone was recorded a few times. Its specific antigen is unknown. One base away there is no much larger clone; base qualities are not given.

TCRbeta CDR3 regions were amplified from genomic DNA by means of the immunoSEQ Assay, a bias-controlled multiplex PCR. Per the source publication's procedure: Within the assay, amplification of reference gene primers was used to estimate how many nucleated cells each sample contained. To quantify the absolute abundance of each unique TCRbeta CDR3 rearrangement, sequence reads were collapsed and filtered. Productive Simpson clonality was computed per sample as the square root of Simpson's diversity index over productive rearrangements. Not all clones reach the TCRdb copy of this immuneACCESS table, which keeps in-frame sequences only. Checked studies attribute under half of the gap to unresolved V genes and leave the rest unexplained. V and J calls and clone size are those listed in that table; D and trimming were worked out from the DNA. In this sample the table shows about 320,000 clones, over 90% of which occur a single time. The ten most abundant clones make up around 4.2% of the sample.

The receptor was isolated from a woman in her 30s who had been exposed to COVID-19. This chain joins TRBV10-2 to TRBJ2-7, and perhaps TRBD1 as D gene, on 6 matching bases. The specimen was PBMCs or T cells enriched from blood (not recorded which). The DNA sequence is given as TGCGCCAGCAGTCTCCGGGACATCCGGTGGGAGCAGTACTTC. It specifies CASSLRDIRWEQYF.